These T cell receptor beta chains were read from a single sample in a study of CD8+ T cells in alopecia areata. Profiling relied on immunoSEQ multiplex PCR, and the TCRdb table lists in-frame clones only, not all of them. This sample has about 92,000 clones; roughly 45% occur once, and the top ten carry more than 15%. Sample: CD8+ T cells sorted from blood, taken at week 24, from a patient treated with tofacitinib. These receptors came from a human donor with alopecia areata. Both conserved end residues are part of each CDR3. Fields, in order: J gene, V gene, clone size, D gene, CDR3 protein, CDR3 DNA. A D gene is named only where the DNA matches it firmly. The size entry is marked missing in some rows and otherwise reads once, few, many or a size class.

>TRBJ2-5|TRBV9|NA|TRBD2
CASSPGLAGVQETQYF
TGTGCCAGCAGCCCGGGACTAGCGGGAGTGCAAGAGACCCAGTACTTC
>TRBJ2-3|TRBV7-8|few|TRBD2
CASWGLEALDTQYF
TGTGCCAGCTGGGGACTAGAGGCATTAGATACGCAGTATTTT
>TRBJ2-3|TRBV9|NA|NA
CASSVAGSTDTQYF
TGTGCCAGCAGCGTAGCGGGGAGCACAGATACGCAGTATTTT
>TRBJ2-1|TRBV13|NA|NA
CASERSYYNEQFF
TGTGCCAGCGAGCGCAGCTACTACAATGAGCAGTTCTTC
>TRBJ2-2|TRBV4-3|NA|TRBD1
CASSQTPGQGPFGGELFF
TGCGCCAGCAGCCAAACGCCGGGACAGGGGCCCTTCGGCGGGGAGCTGTTTTTT
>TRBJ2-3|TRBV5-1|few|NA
CASSLERGNSDTQYF
TGCGCCAGCAGCTTGGAACGAGGGAATTCGGATACGCAGTATTTT
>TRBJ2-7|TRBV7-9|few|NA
CASSPSYEQYF
TGTGCCAGCAGTCCCTCCTACGAGCAGTACTTC
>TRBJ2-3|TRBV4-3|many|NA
CASSKKTTGPGDTQYF
TGCGCCAGCAGCAAAAAAACAACAGGGCCCGGAGATACGCAGTATTTT
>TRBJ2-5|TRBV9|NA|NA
CASSVRVGPQETQYF
TGTGCCAGCAGCGTCCGGGTGGGACCACAAGAGACCCAGTACTTC
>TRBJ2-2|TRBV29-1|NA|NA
CSVEDWTGELFF
TGCAGCGTCGAGGACTGGACCGGGGAGCTGTTTTTT
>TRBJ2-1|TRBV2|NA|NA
CAASEPGNEQFF
TGTGCCGCTAGTGAGCCCGGCAATGAGCAGTTCTTC
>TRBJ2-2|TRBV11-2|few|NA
CASSTGFVGELFF
TGTGCCAGCAGCACAGGGTTTGTCGGGGAGCTGTTTTTT
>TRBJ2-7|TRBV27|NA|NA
CASSFGRGDLEQYF
TGTGCCAGCAGTTTTGGCAGGGGGGACCTCGAGCAGTACTTC
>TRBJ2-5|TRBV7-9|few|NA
CASSGAPNQETQYF
TGTGCCAGCAGCGGGGCCCCGAATCAAGAGACCCAGTACTTC
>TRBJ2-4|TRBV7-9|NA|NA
CASSIGRGNLAKNIQYF
TGTGCCAGCAGCATAGGACGTGGAAATTTAGCCAAAAACATTCAGTACTTC
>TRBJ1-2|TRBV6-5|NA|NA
CASSGRGWVYGYTF
TGTGCCAGCAGTGGACGTGGTTGGGTTTATGGCTACACCTTC
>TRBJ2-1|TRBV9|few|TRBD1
CASSVGRGFYNEQFF
TGTGCCAGCAGCGTGGGCAGGGGGTTCTACAATGAGCAGTTCTTC
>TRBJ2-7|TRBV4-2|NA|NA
CASSPSVGLAYEQYF
TGTGCCAGCAGCCCAAGCGTGGGGCTTGCCTACGAGCAGTACTTC
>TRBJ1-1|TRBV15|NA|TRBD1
CATSRDRSANTEAFF
TGTGCCACCAGCAGGGACAGGTCGGCGAACACTGAAGCTTTCTTT
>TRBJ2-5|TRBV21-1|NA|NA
CASSLQDRAGGTQYF
TGTGCCAGCAGCCTGCAGGACAGGGCTGGGGGGACCCAGTACTTC